This T cell receptor (beta chain) was captured in a study of T cell responses to AZD1222 COVID-19 vaccine. Notes on this clone: Its antigen is still unknown.

The CDR3 covers 13 residues. Study results and limitations: The donor group comprised mostly white British people and more females; the analysis possibly underestimated clonal diversity. Without day 14 samples, only post-peak T cell repertoires were studied.

Analyses pooled second doses at about 4 or about 12 weeks. The repertoire was sequenced with immunoSEQ multiplex PCR; TCRdb's copy has only in-frame clones and lacks some. The sample lists roughly 60,000 clones; 60% to 85% were seen once. Sequences were derived from peripheral blood, sampled 28 days after the second AZD1222 dose. The receptor was derived from an adult who received the AZD1222 COVID-19 vaccine. The chain couples TRBV21-1 to TRBJ1-4. TRBV21-1 has pseudogene status. The CDR3 DNA follows: TGTGCCAGCAGCAAACCGTGGGGGACCTACCTGTTTTTT. Residues: CASSKPWGTYLFF.